The present entry profiles one T cell receptor (beta chain) with its context. Its antigen is not identified. These data come from a study of T cell responses to AZD1222 COVID-19 vaccine. Whole-study findings and limits: Donors skewed white British and female; clonal diversity was possibly underestimated. Spike-spanning, vaccine-associated CD4 TCRs were dominant at 160-218 and 743-854.

Method: immunoSEQ multiplex PCR; TCRdb's copy keeps in-frame clones and lacks some. Of 130,000 or so clones in the sample, 75% to 95% were seen once. Germline V gene sequence: CDR1 WNHNN, CDR2 SYGVQD (reference sequence). V shed 4 bases and J 5 bases; nucleotides not matched to a gene: 10. The CDR3 sequence is 16 residues long. This sequence was found in an adult in good health. V and J are TRBV10-1 and TRBJ2-1; 8 bases agree with TRBD2. The source was peripheral blood, collected on day 0 of AZD1222 vaccination. CDR3 bases: TGCGCCAGCAGTGCGAAGGGACTAGGAGGTAACAATGAGCAGTTCTTC. This translates into CASSAKGLGGNNEQFF.